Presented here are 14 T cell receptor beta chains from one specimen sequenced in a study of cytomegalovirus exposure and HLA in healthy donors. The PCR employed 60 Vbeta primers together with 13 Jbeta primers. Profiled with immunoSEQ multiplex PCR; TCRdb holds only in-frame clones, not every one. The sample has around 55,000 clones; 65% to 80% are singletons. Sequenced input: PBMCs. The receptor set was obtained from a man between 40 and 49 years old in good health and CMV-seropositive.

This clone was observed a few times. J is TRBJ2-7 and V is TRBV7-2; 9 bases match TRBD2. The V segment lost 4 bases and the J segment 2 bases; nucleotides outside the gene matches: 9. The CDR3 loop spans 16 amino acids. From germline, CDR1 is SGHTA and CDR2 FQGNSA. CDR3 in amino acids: CASSSRGLAGTYEQYF. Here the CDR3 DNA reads TGTGCCAGCAGCTCAAGGGGGCTAGCGGGGACCTACGAGCAGTACTTC.

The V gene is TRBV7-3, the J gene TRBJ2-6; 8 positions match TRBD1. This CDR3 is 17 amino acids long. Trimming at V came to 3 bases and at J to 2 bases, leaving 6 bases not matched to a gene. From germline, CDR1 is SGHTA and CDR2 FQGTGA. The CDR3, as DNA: TGTGCCAGCAGCTTGACTACGACAGGGGCTGGGGCCAACGTCCTGACTTTC. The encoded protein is CASSLTTTGAGANVLTF.

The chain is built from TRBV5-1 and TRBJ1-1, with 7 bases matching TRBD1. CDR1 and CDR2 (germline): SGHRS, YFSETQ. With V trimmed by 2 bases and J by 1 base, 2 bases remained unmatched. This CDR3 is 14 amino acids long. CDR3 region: CASSFNRGNTEAFF. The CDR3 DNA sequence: TGCGCCAGCAGCTTTAACAGGGGGAACACTGAAGCTTTCTTT.

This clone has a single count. The CDR3 DNA sequence: TGTGCCAGCAGTGTAGGACAGGGGACCGGCGAGCAGTACTTC. Translated: CASSVGQGTGEQYF. The chain has TRBV6-1 and TRBJ2-7; 9 nucleotides line up with TRBD1. The CDR3 contains 14 residues. Unmatched junction bases numbered 7, after V lost 4 bases and J lost 6 bases. CDR1 MNHNS and CDR2 SASEGT come from the germline V gene.

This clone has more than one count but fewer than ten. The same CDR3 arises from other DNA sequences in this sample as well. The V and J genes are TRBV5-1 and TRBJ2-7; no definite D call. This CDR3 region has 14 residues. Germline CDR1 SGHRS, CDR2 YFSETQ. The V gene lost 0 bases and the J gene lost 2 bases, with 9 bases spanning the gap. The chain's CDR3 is CASSLVVSPYEQYF. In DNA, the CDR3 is TGCGCCAGCAGCTTGGTAGTTTCCCCCTACGAGCAGTACTTC.

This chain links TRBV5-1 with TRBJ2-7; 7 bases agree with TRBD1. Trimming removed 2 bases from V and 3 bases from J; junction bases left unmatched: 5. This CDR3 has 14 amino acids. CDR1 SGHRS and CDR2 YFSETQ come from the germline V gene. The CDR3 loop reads CASSFNRGIYEQYF. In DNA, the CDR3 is TGCGCCAGCAGCTTTAACAGGGGAATCTACGAGCAGTACTTC. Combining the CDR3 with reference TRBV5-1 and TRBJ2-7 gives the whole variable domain KAGVTQTPRYLIKTRGQQVTLSCSPISGHRSVSWYQQTPGQGLQFLFEYFSETQRNKGNFPGRFSGRQFSNSRSEMNVSTLELGDSALYLCASSFNRGIYEQYFGPGTRLTVT.

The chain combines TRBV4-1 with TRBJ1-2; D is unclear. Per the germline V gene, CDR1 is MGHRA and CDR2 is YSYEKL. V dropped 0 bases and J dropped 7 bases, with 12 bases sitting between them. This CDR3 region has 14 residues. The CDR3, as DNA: TGCGCCAGCAGCCAAGATTATTACGGAGGTGGCTACACCTTC. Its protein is CASSQDYYGGGYTF.

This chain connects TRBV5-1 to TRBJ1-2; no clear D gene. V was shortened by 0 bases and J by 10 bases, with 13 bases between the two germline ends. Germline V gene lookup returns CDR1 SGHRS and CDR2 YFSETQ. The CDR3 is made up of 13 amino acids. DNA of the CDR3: TGCGCCAGCAGCTTGGCGGCCCAGGAACACTACACCTTC. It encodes CASSLAAQEHYTF.

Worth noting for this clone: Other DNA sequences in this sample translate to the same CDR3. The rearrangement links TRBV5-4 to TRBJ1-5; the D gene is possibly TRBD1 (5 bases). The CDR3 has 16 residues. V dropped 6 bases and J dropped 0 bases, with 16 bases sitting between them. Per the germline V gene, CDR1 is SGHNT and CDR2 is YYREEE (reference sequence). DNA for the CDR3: TGTGCCAGCAACCCGTGGGGGGGTTATAGCAATCAGCCCCAGCATTTT. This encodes CASNPWGGYSNQPQHF.

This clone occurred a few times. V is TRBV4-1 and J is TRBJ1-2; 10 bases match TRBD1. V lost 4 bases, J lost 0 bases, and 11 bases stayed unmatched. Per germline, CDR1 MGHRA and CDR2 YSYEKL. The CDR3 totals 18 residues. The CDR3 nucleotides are TGCGCCAGCAGCCCTTACGAATCTGGGACAGGGGCTAACTATGGCTACACCTTC. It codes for CASSPYESGTGANYGYTF.

The CDR3 sequence: CASSLTSGSTDTQYF. The CDR3, as DNA: TGTGCCAGCAGCTTGACTAGCGGGAGCACAGATACGCAGTATTTT. The rearrangement joins TRBV5-5 to TRBJ2-3, with 9 bases matching TRBD2. J lost 0 bases, V lost 1 base, and 0 bases had no gene match. Per germline, CDR1 SGHKS and CDR2 YYEKEE (reference sequence). The CDR3 consists of 15 residues.

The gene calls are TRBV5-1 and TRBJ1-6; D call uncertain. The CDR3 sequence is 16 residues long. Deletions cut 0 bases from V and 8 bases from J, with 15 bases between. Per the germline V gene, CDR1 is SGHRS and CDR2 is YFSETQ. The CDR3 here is CASSLGAPPRDSPLHF. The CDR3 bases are TGCGCCAGCAGCTTGGGGGCCCCACCGAGGGATTCACCCCTCCACTTT.

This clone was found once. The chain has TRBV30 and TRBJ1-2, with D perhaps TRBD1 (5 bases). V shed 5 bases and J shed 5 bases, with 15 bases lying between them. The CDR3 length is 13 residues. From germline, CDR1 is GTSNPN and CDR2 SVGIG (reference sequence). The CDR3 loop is CAWARETPYGYTF. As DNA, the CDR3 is TGTGCCTGGGCCAGGGAAACACCGTATGGCTACACCTTC.

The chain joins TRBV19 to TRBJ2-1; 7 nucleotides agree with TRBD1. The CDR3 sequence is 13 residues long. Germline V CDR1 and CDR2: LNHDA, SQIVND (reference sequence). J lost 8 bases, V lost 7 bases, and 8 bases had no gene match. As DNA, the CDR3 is TGTGCCAGTACCAAACAGGGGTTGGATGAGCAGTTCTTC. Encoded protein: CASTKQGLDEQFF.